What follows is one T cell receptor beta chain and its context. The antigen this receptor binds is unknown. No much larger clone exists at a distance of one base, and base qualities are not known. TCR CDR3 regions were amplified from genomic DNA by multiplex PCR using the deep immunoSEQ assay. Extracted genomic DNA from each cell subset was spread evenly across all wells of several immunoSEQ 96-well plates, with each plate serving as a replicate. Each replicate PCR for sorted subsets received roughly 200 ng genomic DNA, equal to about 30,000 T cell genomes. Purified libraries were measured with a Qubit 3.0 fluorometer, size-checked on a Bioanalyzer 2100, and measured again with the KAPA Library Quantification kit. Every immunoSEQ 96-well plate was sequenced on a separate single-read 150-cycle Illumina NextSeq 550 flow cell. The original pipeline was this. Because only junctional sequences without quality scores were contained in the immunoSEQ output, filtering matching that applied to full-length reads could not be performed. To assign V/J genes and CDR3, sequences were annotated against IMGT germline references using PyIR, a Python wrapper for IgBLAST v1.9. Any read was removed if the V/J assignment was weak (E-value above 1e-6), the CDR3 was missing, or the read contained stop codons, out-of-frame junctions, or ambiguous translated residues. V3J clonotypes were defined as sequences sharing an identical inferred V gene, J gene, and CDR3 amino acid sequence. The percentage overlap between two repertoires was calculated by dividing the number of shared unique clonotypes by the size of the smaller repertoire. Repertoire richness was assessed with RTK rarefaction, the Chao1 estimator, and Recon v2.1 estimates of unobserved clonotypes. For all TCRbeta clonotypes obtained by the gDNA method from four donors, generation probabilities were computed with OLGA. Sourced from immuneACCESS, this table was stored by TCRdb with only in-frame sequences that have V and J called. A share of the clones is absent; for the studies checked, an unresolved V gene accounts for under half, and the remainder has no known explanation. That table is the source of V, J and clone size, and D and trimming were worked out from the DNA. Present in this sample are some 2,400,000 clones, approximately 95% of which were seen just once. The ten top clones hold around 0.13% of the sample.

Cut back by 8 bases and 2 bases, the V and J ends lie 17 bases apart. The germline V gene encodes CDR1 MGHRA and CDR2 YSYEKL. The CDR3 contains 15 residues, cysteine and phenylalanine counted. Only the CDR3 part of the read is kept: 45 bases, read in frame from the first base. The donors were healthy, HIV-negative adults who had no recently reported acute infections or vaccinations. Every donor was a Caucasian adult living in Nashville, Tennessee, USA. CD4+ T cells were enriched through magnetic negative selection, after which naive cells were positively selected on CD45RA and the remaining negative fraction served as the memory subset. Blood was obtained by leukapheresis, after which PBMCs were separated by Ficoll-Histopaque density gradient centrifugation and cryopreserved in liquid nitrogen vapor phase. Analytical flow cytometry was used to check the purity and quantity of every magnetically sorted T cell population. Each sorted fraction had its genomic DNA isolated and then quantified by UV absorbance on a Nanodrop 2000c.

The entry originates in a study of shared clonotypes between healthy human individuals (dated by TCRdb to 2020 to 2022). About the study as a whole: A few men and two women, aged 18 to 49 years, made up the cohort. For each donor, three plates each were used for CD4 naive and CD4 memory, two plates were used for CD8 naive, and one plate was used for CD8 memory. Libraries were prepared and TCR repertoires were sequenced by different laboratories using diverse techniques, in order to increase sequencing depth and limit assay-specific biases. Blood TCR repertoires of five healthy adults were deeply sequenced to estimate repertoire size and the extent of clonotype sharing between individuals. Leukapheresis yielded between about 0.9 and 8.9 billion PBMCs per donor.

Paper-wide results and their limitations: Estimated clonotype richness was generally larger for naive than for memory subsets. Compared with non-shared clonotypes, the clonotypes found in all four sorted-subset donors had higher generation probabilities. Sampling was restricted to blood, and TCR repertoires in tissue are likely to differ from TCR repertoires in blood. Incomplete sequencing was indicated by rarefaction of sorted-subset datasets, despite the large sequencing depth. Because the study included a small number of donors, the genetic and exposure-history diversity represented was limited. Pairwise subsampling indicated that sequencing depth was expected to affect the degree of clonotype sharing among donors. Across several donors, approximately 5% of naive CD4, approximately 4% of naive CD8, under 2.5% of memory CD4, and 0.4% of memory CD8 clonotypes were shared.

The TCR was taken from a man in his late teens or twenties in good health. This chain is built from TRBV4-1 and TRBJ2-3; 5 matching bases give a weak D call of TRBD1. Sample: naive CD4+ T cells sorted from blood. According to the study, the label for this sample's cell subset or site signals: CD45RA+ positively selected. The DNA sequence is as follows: TGCGCCAGCGGCCCTAACTACAGGTCCACAGATACGCAGTATTTT. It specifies CASGPNYRSTDTQYF.